A selection of T cell receptor beta chains follows, all from one sample in a study of blood T cell repertoires in COVID-19. The table came from immunoSEQ multiplex PCR; TCRdb's copy has only in-frame clones and leaves some out. The data hold 200,000 to 300,000 clones, with around 90% observed a single time. Specimen: PBMCs or T cells enriched from blood (not recorded which). The receptors were gathered from a woman between 35 and 50 years old who had been exposed to COVID-19. Each CDR3 is given with its conserved first and last residue. D genes are given only for firm matches. Not all rows give a size; the values are once, few, many and, for expanded clones, a class.

TRBD1	-	TRBJ1-3	TRBV28	TGTGCCAGCAGTCACAGGGGTCTCAGTGGAAACACCATATATTTT	CASSHRGLSGNTIYF
-	few	TRBJ2-7	TRBV6-6	TGTGCCAGCTCCCGGGACTCCCCCGCCTACGAGCAGTACTTC	CASSRDSPAYEQYF
-	-	TRBJ1-2	TRBV27	TGTGCCAGCAGTTTATCGGTCCCCCAGTTGTATGGCTACACCTTC	CASSLSVPQLYGYTF
-	once	TRBJ1-2	TRBV10-3	TGTGCCATCAGTGATAGACAGGCCCATGGCTACACCTTC	CAISDRQAHGYTF
-	-	TRBJ1-1	TRBV3-1/TRBV3-2	TGTGCCAGCAGCCCCCTAGGAGGAAACACTGAAGCTTTCTTT	CASSPLGGNTEAFF
TRBD1	once	TRBJ1-3	TRBV28	TGTGCCAGCAGTCGTATTCCGGGACAGGGTCTCGGGGCTGGAAACACCATATATTTT	CASSRIPGQGLGAGNTIYF
TRBD2	-	TRBJ2-3	TRBV4-3	TGCGCCAGCAGCCCTCAAACCACTAGCGGGGAATACACAGATACGCAGTATTTT	CASSPQTTSGEYTDTQYF
-	-	TRBJ1-1	TRBV28	TGTGCCAGCAGTTTCGCGGGGGGAGGAGCTTTCTTT	CASSFAGGGAFF
TRBD1	-	TRBJ1-6	TRBV30	TGTGCCTGGAGTGGGACAGGGCTAAAATCACCCCTCCACTTT	CAWSGTGLKSPLHF
TRBD1	-	TRBJ1-2	TRBV10-2	TGCGCCAGCGACTCAGTAGGGGGCAGCTATGGCTACACCTTC	CASDSVGGSYGYTF
-	-	TRBJ2-3	TRBV29-1	TGCAGCGTTGAGGGGGGTATTGAGACTACGCAGTATTTT	CSVEGGIETTQYF
-	few	TRBJ2-5	TRBV3-1/TRBV3-2	TGTGCCAGCAGCCAAGATAGTAGGGGTGAGACCCAGTACTTC	CASSQDSRGETQYF
TRBD2	-	TRBJ2-1	TRBV3-1/TRBV3-2	TGTGCCAGCAGCCAAGATCGGGCTAGCGGGAGACTTTGGCTCTACAATGAGCAGTTCTTC	CASSQDRASGRLWLYNEQFF
TRBD2	-	TRBJ2-5	TRBV6-4	TGTGCCAGCAGTGGGGGGGGAGGGCCGGAGACCCAGTACTTC	CASSGGGGPETQYF
-	-	TRBJ1-5	TRBV28	TGTGCCAGCAGTTTATTAAGCACTCGCGGCACGAGGGGCAATCAGCCCCAGCATTTT	CASSLLSTRGTRGNQPQHF
-	-	TRBJ1-5	TRBV7-2	TGTGCCAGCAGCATAACAGGGTCTAGCCATCAGCCCCAGCATTTT	CASSITGSSHQPQHF
TRBD2	-	TRBJ2-3	TRBV29-1	TGCAGCGTTGATAGCGGGAGGGTGACTAGCACAGATACGCAGTATTTT	CSVDSGRVTSTDTQYF
TRBD1	-	TRBJ2-4	TRBV29-1	TGCAGCGTTGAAGGCACAGGGGGCTTTTCCAAAAACATTCAGTACTTC	CSVEGTGGFSKNIQYF
-	-	TRBJ2-3	TRBV5-1	TGCGCCAGCAGCTTAAACAACCCTGGCACAGATACGCAGTATTTT	CASSLNNPGTDTQYF
TRBD1	few	TRBJ1-5	TRBV4-2	TGTGCCAGCAGCCAAGCTAGGGGGCAAGGACAGCCCCAGCATTTT	CASSQARGQGQPQHF
-	-	TRBJ2-3	TRBV7-3	TGTGCCAGCAGCCTAGGCCCCGGAGATACGCAGTATTTT	CASSLGPGDTQYF
-	once	TRBJ1-1	TRBV6-5	TGTGCCAGCAAAATGGGAGGTGGCACTGAAGCTTTCTTT	CASKMGGGTEAFF